This T cell receptor (beta chain) was retrieved from a study of cytomegalovirus exposure and HLA in healthy donors. 60 Vbeta and 13 Jbeta primers were used in PCR. Sequencing was performed with immunoSEQ multiplex PCR; in TCRdb, only in-frame clones are kept and a portion is missing. This repertoire includes some 140,000 clones. Study-wide findings and caveats: Cytomegalovirus status, reportedly, was diagnosed with high specificity and sensitivity by the classifier. An Asian-associated ancestry cluster reportedly showed fewer N-insertions than the roughly 670-donor mean in a later analysis. It was only CMV serostatus that was available as immune exposure information.

Details on this clone: Its target is not known.

The CDR3 runs to 15 residues. The J segment lost 2 bases and the V segment lost 4 bases, leaving 4 bases of the junction unmatched. Per germline, CDR1 SGHTA and CDR2 FQGTGA. Sample: PBMCs. The clonotype was recovered from a middle-aged woman in good health and CMV-seronegative. The chain employs TRBV7-3 and TRBJ2-3, with 9 bases lining up with TRBD2. The CDR3 region is CASSSASGTTDTQYF. Written as DNA, the CDR3 is TGTGCCAGCAGCTCAGCTAGCGGGACCACAGATACGCAGTATTTT.